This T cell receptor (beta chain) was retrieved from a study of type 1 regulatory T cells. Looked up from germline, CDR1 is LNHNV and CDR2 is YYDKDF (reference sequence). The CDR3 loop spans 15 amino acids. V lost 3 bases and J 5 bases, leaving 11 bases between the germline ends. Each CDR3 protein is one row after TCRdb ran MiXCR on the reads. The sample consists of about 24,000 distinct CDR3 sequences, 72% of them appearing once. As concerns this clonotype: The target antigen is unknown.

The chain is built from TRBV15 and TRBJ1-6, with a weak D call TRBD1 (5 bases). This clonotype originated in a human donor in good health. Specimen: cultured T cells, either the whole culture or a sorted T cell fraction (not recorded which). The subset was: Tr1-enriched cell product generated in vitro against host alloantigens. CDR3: CATSRSRQNNSPLHF. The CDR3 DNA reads TGTGCCACCAGCAGGAGTCGACAGAATAATTCACCCCTCCACTTT.